This T cell receptor beta chain originates from a study of OX40 agonist ivuxolimab in advanced cancers. Study as a whole: Patients were given ivuxolimab, an antibody that agonizes OX40 (CD134). Of mixed ages from about 23 to 90 and averaging 60 years, the group was about 86% male. Study findings and constraints: At 0.1 to 3.0 mg/kg, clonal expansion of CD4+ and CD8+ blood T cells had occurred by week 6.

This table comes from immunoSEQ multiplex PCR, and its TCRdb copy is limited to in-frame clones, with some not included. The sample contains approximately 7,000 clones, about four fifths of which appear only once. V dropped 0 bases and J dropped 0 bases, with 5 bases sitting between them. The CDR3 spans 14 residues. Germline CDR1 SGDLS, CDR2 YYNGEE. In the case of this clone: Its antigen is unknown.

Sequenced here: CD4+ or CD8+ T cells sorted from blood, sampled in a trial of the OX40 agonist ivuxolimab. The source is an adult with an advanced solid tumor such as melanoma, head and neck, liver or kidney cancer. The chain recombines TRBV9 with TRBJ2-3, with no clear D. For the CDR3, the DNA is TGTGCCAGCAGCGTAGACGGAAGCACAGATACGCAGTATTTT. Its translation: CASSVDGSTDTQYF.